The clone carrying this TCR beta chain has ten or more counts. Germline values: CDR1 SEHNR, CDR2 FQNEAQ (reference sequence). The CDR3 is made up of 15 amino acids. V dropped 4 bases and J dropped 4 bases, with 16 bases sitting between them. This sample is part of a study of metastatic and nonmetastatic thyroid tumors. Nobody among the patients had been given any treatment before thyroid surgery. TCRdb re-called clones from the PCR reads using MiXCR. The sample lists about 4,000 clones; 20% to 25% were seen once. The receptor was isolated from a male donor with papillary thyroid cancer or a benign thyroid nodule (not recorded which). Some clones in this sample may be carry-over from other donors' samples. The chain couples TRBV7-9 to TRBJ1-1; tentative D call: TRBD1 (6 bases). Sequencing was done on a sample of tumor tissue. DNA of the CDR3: TGTGCCAGCAGCTACCGGGACATGTTGGGCACTGAAGCTTTCTTT. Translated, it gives CASSYRDMLGTEAFF.